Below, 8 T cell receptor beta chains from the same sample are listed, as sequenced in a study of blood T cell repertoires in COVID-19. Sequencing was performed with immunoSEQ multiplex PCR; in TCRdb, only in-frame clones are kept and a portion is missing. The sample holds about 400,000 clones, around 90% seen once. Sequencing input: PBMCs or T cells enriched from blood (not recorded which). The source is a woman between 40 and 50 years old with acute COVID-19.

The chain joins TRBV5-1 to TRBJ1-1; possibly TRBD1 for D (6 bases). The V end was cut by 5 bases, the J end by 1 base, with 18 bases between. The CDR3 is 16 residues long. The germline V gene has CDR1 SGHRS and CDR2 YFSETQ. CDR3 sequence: CASSYLTGTQNTEAFF. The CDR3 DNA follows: TGCGCCAGCAGTTACCTCACCGGGACACAGAACACTGAAGCTTTCTTT.

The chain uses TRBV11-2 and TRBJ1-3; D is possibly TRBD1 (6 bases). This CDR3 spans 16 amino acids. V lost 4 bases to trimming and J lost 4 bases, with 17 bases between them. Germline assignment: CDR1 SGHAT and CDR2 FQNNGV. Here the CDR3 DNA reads TGTGCCAGCAGCTCCCACCGGGGGGGGCCAGGAAACACCATATATTTT. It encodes CASSSHRGGPGNTIYF.

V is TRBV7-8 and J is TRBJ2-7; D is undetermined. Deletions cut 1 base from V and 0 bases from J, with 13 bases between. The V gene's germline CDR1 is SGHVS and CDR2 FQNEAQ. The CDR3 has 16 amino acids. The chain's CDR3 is CASSLVVRPSSYEQYF. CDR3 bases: TGTGCCAGCAGCTTAGTTGTCAGGCCAAGCTCCTACGAGCAGTACTTC.

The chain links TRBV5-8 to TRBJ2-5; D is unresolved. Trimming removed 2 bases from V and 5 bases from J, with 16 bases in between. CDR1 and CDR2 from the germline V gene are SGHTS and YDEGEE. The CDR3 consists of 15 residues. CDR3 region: CASSFGLYARETQYF. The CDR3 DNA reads TGTGCCAGCAGCTTTGGGCTGTACGCCCGGGAGACCCAGTACTTC.

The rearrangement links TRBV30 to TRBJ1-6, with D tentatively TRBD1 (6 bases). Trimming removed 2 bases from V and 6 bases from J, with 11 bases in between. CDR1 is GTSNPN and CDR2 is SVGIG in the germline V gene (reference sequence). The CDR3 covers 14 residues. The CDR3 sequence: CAWSRGGPNSPLHF. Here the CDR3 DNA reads TGTGCCTGGAGTAGGGGGGGTCCTAATTCACCCCTCCACTTT.

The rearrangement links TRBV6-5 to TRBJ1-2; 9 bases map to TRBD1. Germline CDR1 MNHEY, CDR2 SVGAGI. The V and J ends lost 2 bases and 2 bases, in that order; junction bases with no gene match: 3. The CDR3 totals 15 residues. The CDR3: CASSYKGQGNYGYTF. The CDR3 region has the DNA TGTGCCAGCAGTTACAAGGGACAGGGCAACTATGGCTACACCTTC.

CDR3 protein: CASSTYRDNLGSPLHF. The CDR3 bases are TGTGCCAGCAGCACCTACCGGGACAACCTGGGATCACCCCTCCACTTT. J is TRBJ1-6 and V is TRBV7-9; D may be TRBD1 (6 bases). V lost 5 bases, J lost 10 bases, and 21 bases lay in between. Germline lookup yields CDR1 SEHNR and CDR2 FQNEAQ (reference sequence). CDR3 size: 16 residues. The complete variable domain, with remaining parts taken from reference TRBV7-9 and TRBJ1-6, reads DTGVSQNPRHKITKRGQNVTFRCDPISEHNRLYWYRQTLGQGPEFLTYFQNEAQLEKSRLLSDRFSAERPKGSFSTLEIQRTEQGDSAMYLCASSTYRDNLGSPLHFGNGTRLTVT.

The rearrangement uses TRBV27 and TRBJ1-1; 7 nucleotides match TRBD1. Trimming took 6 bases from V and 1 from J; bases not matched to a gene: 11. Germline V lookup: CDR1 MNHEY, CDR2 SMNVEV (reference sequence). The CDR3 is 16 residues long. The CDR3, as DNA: TGTGCCAGCAGCCAGAACCCGGGACAGACGAACACTGAAGCTTTCTTT. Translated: CASSQNPGQTNTEAFF.